These 12 T cell receptor beta chains were sequenced from one sample in a study of blood T cell repertoires in COVID-19. Generated by immunoSEQ multiplex PCR, the TCRdb table keeps only in-frame clones and is missing some. In the table there are 150,000 to 200,000 clones, nearly 80% of which are singletons. Specimen: peripheral blood. All receptors come from a woman in her 70s with acute or convalescent COVID-19.

The chain uses TRBV2 and TRBJ2-7; the match to TRBD1 covers 7 bases. Germline V CDR1 and CDR2: SNHLY, FYNNEI. The junction had 15 bases not matched to a gene; V was cut back by 6 bases and J by 7 bases. The CDR3 spans 15 residues. The CDR3 here is CASRGVTGIFGEQYF. In nucleotides, the CDR3 is TGTGCCAGCAGGGGAGTGACAGGGATCTTTGGTGAGCAGTACTTC.

J is TRBJ1-2 and V is TRBV28; D is possibly TRBD1 (6 bases). Looked up from germline, CDR1 is MDHEN and CDR2 is SYDVKM. The CDR3 sequence is 14 residues long. Trimming stripped 3 bases from V and 4 bases from J, with 12 bases between. CDR3 loop: CASSLGAGGYGYTF. Written as DNA, the CDR3 is TGTGCCAGCAGTTTGGGGGCTGGGGGCTATGGCTACACCTTC.

The chain combines TRBV30 with TRBJ1-2; TRBD1 might be the D (6 bases). The germline CDR1 and CDR2 sequences are GTSNPN and SVGIG (reference sequence). The CDR3 loop spans 14 amino acids. Deletions cut 3 bases from V and 7 bases from J, with 18 bases between. CDR3 residues: CAWSGIRGAFGYTF. The DNA for the CDR3 is TGTGCCTGGAGCGGCATTCGGGGGGCGTTTGGCTACACCTTC.

Ten or more counts support this clone. The chain carries TRBV4-2 and TRBJ1-5; 12 positions agree with TRBD1. V shed 4 bases, J shed 0 bases, and the junction held 10 bases outside the gene matches. The CDR3 has 19 amino acids. Looked up from germline, CDR1 is LGHNA and CDR2 is YNFKEQ. CDR3 amino acids: CASSPGTGGALDSNQPQHF. The CDR3 DNA reads as TGTGCCAGCAGCCCCGGGACAGGGGGCGCGTTGGATAGCAATCAGCCCCAGCATTTT.

The chain couples TRBV7-2 to TRBJ1-3; perhaps TRBD1 as D (5 bases). CDR3 length equals 19 residues. Per germline, CDR1 SGHTA and CDR2 FQGNSA. The V and J ends lost 2 bases and 0 bases respectively, with 20 bases between them. CDR3 region: CASSLLGNRGVNSGNTIYF. DNA of the CDR3: TGTGCCAGCAGCTTATTGGGGAATCGGGGGGTAAACTCTGGAAACACCATATATTTT.

V and J are TRBV28 and TRBJ2-7; a weak D match, TRBD1 (6 bases). This CDR3 has 13 amino acids. Germline V CDR1 and CDR2: MDHEN, SYDVKM. The V end lost 5 bases, the J end lost 6 bases, and 14 bases lay between the germline ends. Written as DNA, the CDR3 is TGTGCCAGCAGTCACCCCGGGACAATCGAGCAGTACTTC. Protein: CASSHPGTIEQYF. The entire variable domain, with the rest obtained from reference TRBV28 and TRBJ2-7, is as follows: DVKVTQSSRYLVKRTGEKVFLECVQDMDHENMFWYRQDPGLGLRLIYFSYDVKMKEKGDIPEGYSVSREKKERFSLILESASTNQTSMYLCASSHPGTIEQYFGPGTRLTVT.

This chain connects TRBV11-3 to TRBJ2-1; 10 nucleotides match TRBD2. V dropped 0 bases and J dropped 9; count of bases not matched to a gene: 8. Germline V gene lookup returns CDR1 SGHNT and CDR2 YENEEA. The CDR3 is 16 amino acids. The CDR3 is CASSLDALAGDGEQFF. The CDR3 DNA follows: TGTGCCAGCAGCTTAGACGCGCTAGCGGGGGACGGTGAGCAGTTCTTC.

The rearrangement links TRBV7-3 to TRBJ2-5, with D perhaps matching TRBD1 (6 bases). CDR1 is SGHTA, CDR2 FQGTGA, per germline. This CDR3 contains 13 residues. Trimming removed 3 bases from V and 4 bases from J, with 9 bases in between. The CDR3 DNA follows: TGTGCCAGCAGCTTGAACAGGGCAGAGACCCAGTACTTC. It specifies CASSLNRAETQYF.

The chain is built from TRBV19 and TRBJ1-5; D uncertain. CDR3 length: 16 residues. Trimming shortened V by 3 bases and J by 0 bases, and 12 bases separated the two germline ends. Germline values: CDR1 LNHDA, CDR2 SQIVND (reference sequence). The CDR3 DNA reads TGTGCCAGTAGTATCCGGACTGGATTTAGCAATCAGCCCCAGCATTTT. Translating it yields CASSIRTGFSNQPQHF.

The chain recombines TRBV5-1 with TRBJ2-4, with D unclear. Trimming left V 0 bases short and J 1 base short, with 14 bases between. The CDR3 runs 17 residues. Germline CDR1 reads SGHRS; CDR2 reads YFSETQ. The CDR3 sequence is CASSLGGLAVAKNIQYF. The CDR3 DNA follows: TGCGCCAGCAGCTTGGGAGGTCTGGCGGTGGCCAAAAACATTCAGTACTTC.

This clone showed up just once. The genes are TRBV5-4 and TRBJ2-1; D not resolved. CDR1 and CDR2 (germline): SGHNT, YYREEE (reference sequence). This CDR3 region has 16 residues. Trimming stripped 2 bases from V and 0 bases from J, with 12 bases between. The CDR3 protein is CASSLDPQSSYNEQFF. DNA of the CDR3: TGTGCCAGCAGCTTAGACCCACAGTCCTCCTACAATGAGCAGTTCTTC.

J is TRBJ1-1 and V is TRBV30, with TRBD1 matching over 9 bases. Trimming at V came to 4 bases and at J to 4 bases, leaving 4 bases not matched to a gene. This CDR3 has 13 amino acids. Per germline, CDR1 GTSNPN and CDR2 SVGIG (reference sequence). In DNA, the CDR3 is TGTGCCTGGACGGGACAGGGCGGCACTGAAGCTTTCTTT. Translation gives CAWTGQGGTEAFF.